This passage covers 20 T cell receptor beta chains from one sample sequenced in a study of siplizumab effects on memory and regulatory T cells. For 6 days at 37°C, the mixed lymphocyte reaction cells were kept in coculture. For these TCRs, the target antigens are not known. The method was immunoSEQ multiplex PCR; TCRdb's version includes in-frame clones alone and lacks a portion of them. The data contain 13,000 to 15,000 clones, around 43% of them singletons. The specimen was CFSE-low (dividing) CD4+ T cells sorted from an allogeneic mixed lymphocyte reaction. These receptors originate from a human donor in good health; the cells came from an allogeneic mixed lymphocyte reaction. Some clones in this sample may be carry-over from other donors' samples.

This clone was found many times. The chain carries TRBV5-6 and TRBJ2-5; D is tentatively TRBD1 or TRBD2 (5 bases each). The CDR3 extends over 15 amino acids. V shed 4 bases and J shed 4 bases, with 17 bases lying between them. CDR1 is SGHDT and CDR2 is YYEEEE in the germline V gene. The CDR3: CASSLWTLRGETQYF. CDR3 coding DNA: TGTGCCAGCAGCCTCTGGACACTCCGGGGAGAGACCCAGTACTTC.

The chain is built from TRBV10-3 and TRBJ2-5; perhaps TRBD1 as D (5 bases). The J call is in doubt because the DNA end fits TRBJ2-7 better. The CDR3 covers 13 residues. Germline assignment: CDR1 ENHRY and CDR2 SYGVKD. The CDR3, as DNA: TGTGCCATCAGTGAGTATCAGGGCTACGAGCAGTACTTC. It codes for CAISEYQGYEQYF.

The chain has TRBV2 and TRBJ2-7, with TRBD2 matching over 9 bases. There are 15 residues in the CDR3. Germline-derived CDR1 and CDR2 are SNHLY and FYNNEI. V gave up 6 bases and J gave up 6 bases; unmatched junction bases: 12. The CDR3 region has the DNA TGTGCCAGCAGAGTCGAAGCGGGAGGTAGAGGCGAGCAGTACTTC. It codes for CASRVEAGGRGEQYF.

The chain has TRBV19 and TRBJ2-2; maybe TRBD2 (5 bases). The CDR3 sequence is 15 residues long. CDR1 is LNHDA, CDR2 SQIVND, per germline (reference sequence). V lost 4 bases, J lost 2 bases, and 11 bases lay in between. The CDR3 region has the DNA TGTGCCAGTAGTACTAGCCCGGCTAACACCGGGGAGCTGTTTTTT. Amino acids: CASSTSPANTGELFF.

The chain couples TRBV6-6 to TRBJ2-1, with 8 bases fitting TRBD2. Germline V lookup: CDR1 MNHNY, CDR2 SVGAGI (reference sequence). V lost 7 bases to trimming and J lost 0 bases; unmatched junction nucleotides: 5. The CDR3 consists of 15 residues. The DNA for the CDR3 is TGTGCCAGCACAAAAAGCGGGAGCTCCTACAATGAGCAGTTCTTC. It translates to CASTKSGSSYNEQFF.

The V call is TRBV5-4, the J call TRBJ2-1; 12 nucleotides line up with TRBD2. V dropped 3 bases and J dropped 7; count of bases not matched to a gene: 8. CDR1 is SGHNT, CDR2 YYREEE, per germline (reference sequence). This CDR3 region has 16 residues. The CDR3 DNA reads TGTGCCAGCAGCTCATCCAGGACTAGCGGGACGAATGAGCAGTTCTTC. Amino acid sequence: CASSSSRTSGTNEQFF. Full variable domain (rest looked up from reference TRBV5-4 and TRBJ2-1): ETGVTQSPTHLIKTRGQQVTLRCSSQSGHNTVSWYQQALGQGPQFIFQYYREEENGRGNFPPRFSGLQFPNYSSELNVNALELDDSALYLCASSSSRTSGTNEQFFGPGTRLTVL.

This clone rates as medium-sized (0.01 to 0.1%). The genes are TRBV2 and TRBJ2-7; TRBD1 or TRBD2 may be the D gene (7 bases each). Trimming pared 6 bases from V and 4 bases from J, leaving 13 bases between. Looked up from germline, CDR1 is SNHLY and CDR2 is FYNNEI. This CDR3 comprises 13 residues. The CDR3 loop is CASRGRGGYEQYF. The CDR3 nucleotides read TGTGCCAGCAGGGGCAGGGGGGGGTACGAGCAGTACTTC.

This clone was observed a handful of times. This chain links TRBV2 with TRBJ1-2; 7 bases are shared with TRBD1. The CDR3 sequence is 16 residues long. CDR1 SNHLY and CDR2 FYNNEI come from the germline V gene. The J segment lost 8 bases and the V segment lost 7 bases, leaving 19 bases of the junction unmatched. DNA for the CDR3: TGTGCCAGCAAGCGGACGAACACAGGGGTACAAGGGGGCTACACCTTC. It translates to CASKRTNTGVQGGYTF.

This chain links TRBV9 with TRBJ2-7; 10 nucleotides line up with TRBD2. V lost 5 bases to trimming and J lost 2 bases; unmatched junction nucleotides: 7. The CDR3 is 15 residues long. The germline CDR1 and CDR2 sequences are SGDLS and YYNGEE. CDR3 region: CASRDRLAGPYEQYF. The CDR3 DNA follows: TGTGCCAGCAGGGATCGACTAGCGGGTCCCTACGAGCAGTACTTC.

This chain uses TRBV18 with TRBJ2-3, with 8 bases that match TRBD1. The CDR3 extends over 15 amino acids. In germline, CDR1 is KGHSH, CDR2 LQKENI. J was trimmed by 1 base and V by 3 bases; bases with no gene match: 3. CDR3 nucleotide sequence: TGTGCCAGCTCACCGCCGGGACAGGGCACAGATACGCAGTATTTT. It translates to CASSPPGQGTDTQYF.

The table lists this clone with a count of one. The rearrangement uses TRBV29-1 and TRBJ2-1, with D possibly TRBD1 on 5 matching bases. This CDR3 spans 11 amino acids. Per the germline V gene, CDR1 is SQVTM and CDR2 is ANQGSEA. Trimming removed 7 bases at V and 5 bases at J, with 9 bases between. This CDR3 is CSDRQNNEQFF. The CDR3 DNA reads as TGCAGCGACAGACAGAACAATGAGCAGTTCTTC.

This clone qualifies as medium-sized. The chain has TRBV5-4 and TRBJ1-4; D may be TRBD1 (6 bases). The CDR3 extends over 17 amino acids. The ends were cut back, 4 bases at V and 3 bases at J, with 19 bases in the middle. Germline CDR1 SGHNT, CDR2 YYREEE (reference sequence). In DNA, the CDR3 is TGTGCCAGCAGCACCAACAGGGATGGGCTATCTAATGAAAAACTGTTTTTT. Translated: CASSTNRDGLSNEKLFF.

V usage is TRBV19 and J usage is TRBJ2-7; unclear D gene. This CDR3 is 11 amino acids long. V lost 8 bases and J 6 bases, leaving 11 bases between the germline ends. Germline CDR1 and CDR2: LNHDA and SQIVND (reference sequence). The CDR3 sequence is CASGPWGEQYF. The CDR3 coding sequence is TGTGCCAGTGGACCATGGGGCGAGCAGTACTTC.

As to this clone: It may be a read error: a sequence one base away is much more abundant. The chain carries TRBV28 and TRBJ1-2, with D possibly TRBD1 on 6 matching bases. V dropped 8 bases and J dropped 5 bases, with 15 bases sitting between them. CDR1 is MDHEN, CDR2 SYDVKM, per germline. The CDR3 sequence is 13 residues long. The CDR3 sequence is CASGGHGTYGYTF. CDR3 DNA: TGTGCCAGCGGGGGGCACGGCACGTATGGCTACACCTTC.

The chain couples TRBV5-1 to TRBJ2-1, with 10 bases matching TRBD2. The V gene end was trimmed by 0 bases and the J gene end by 3 bases; junction bases not matched to a gene: 12. From germline, CDR1 is SGHRS and CDR2 YFSETQ. This CDR3 has 19 residues. CDR3 in amino acids: CASSLVGLAGDQIYNEQFF. In DNA, the CDR3 is TGCGCCAGCAGCTTGGTAGGCCTAGCGGGGGACCAGATCTACAATGAGCAGTTCTTC.

The chain uses TRBV5-8 and TRBJ2-5, with D maybe TRBD2 (6 bases). This CDR3 is built from 14 residues. Looked up from germline, CDR1 is SGHTS and CDR2 is YDEGEE. The V end lost 4 bases, the J end lost 2 bases, and 12 bases lay between the germline ends. The CDR3 is CASSNAGGQETQYF. CDR3 nucleotide sequence: TGTGCCAGCAGCAACGCCGGGGGACAAGAGACCCAGTACTTC.

The V and J genes are TRBV21-1 and TRBJ1-6. TRBV21-1 is described as a pseudogene. The CDR3 runs to 13 residues. The CDR3 DNA reads TGTGCCAGCAGCCCCCCCCGGGATTCACCCCTCCACTTT. This gives the protein CASSPPRDSPLHF.

This chain uses TRBV4-1 with TRBJ2-3; 11 bases align to TRBD2. The CDR3 extends over 16 amino acids. Germline CDR1 and CDR2: MGHRA and YSYEKL. Germline trimming cut 6 bases from V and 4 bases from J; bases unmatched to any gene: 9. Here the CDR3 reads CASRSDLAGGPDTQYF. CDR3 sequence (DNA): TGCGCCAGCAGGAGTGATCTAGCGGGAGGCCCAGATACGCAGTATTTT.

The V and J genes are TRBV7-3 and TRBJ2-3, with D perhaps TRBD2 (5 bases). The CDR3 totals 14 residues. Germline lookup yields CDR1 SGHTA and CDR2 FQGTGA. The ends were cut back, 1 base at V and 6 bases at J, with 11 bases in the middle. The CDR3 nucleotides read TGTGCCAGCAGCTTAATACTAGGCGGGGATACGCAGTATTTT. Translated: CASSLILGGDTQYF.

This rearrangement joins TRBV18 to TRBJ1-3, with D unclear. This CDR3 is 16 amino acids long. Trimming pared 3 bases from V and 6 bases from J, leaving 18 bases between. Germline assignment: CDR1 KGHSH and CDR2 LQKENI. CDR3 sequence (DNA): TGTGCCAGCTCACCGATCCCGGGTCACCTACCAAACACCATATATTTT. This encodes CASSPIPGHLPNTIYF.